This TCR beta chain appears in the sequencing data of a study of OX40 agonist ivuxolimab in advanced cancers. Study observations and caveats: CD8+ T cells showed, on average, more clonal expansion than CD4+ cells.

TCRdb's copy holds only in-frame clones and misses some; the assay was immunoSEQ multiplex PCR. The sample lists 50,000 to 75,000 clones, about nine tenths occurring once. The germline V gene has CDR1 GTSNPN and CDR2 SVGIG (reference sequence). This CDR3 has 12 amino acids. V lost 5 bases and J lost 2, with 10 bases in between. Points on this clone: Antigen: not known.

The starting material was CD4+ or CD8+ T cells sorted from blood, obtained in a trial of the OX40 agonist ivuxolimab. This chain uses TRBV30 with TRBJ2-7; D may be TRBD1 (6 bases). This TCR derives from an adult with an advanced solid tumor such as melanoma, head and neck, liver or kidney cancer. CDR3 coding DNA: TGTGCCTGGGGGGACAATGCCTACGAGCAGTACTTC. Its translation: CAWGDNAYEQYF.